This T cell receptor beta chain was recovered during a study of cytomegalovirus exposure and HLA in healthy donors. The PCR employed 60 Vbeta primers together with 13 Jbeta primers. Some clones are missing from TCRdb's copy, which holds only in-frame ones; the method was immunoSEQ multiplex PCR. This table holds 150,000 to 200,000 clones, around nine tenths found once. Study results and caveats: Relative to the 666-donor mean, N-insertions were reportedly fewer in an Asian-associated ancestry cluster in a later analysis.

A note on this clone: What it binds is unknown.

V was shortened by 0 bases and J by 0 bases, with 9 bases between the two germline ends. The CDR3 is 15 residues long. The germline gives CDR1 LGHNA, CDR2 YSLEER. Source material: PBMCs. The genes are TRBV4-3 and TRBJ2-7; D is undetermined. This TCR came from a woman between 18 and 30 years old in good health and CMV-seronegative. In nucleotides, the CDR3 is TGCGCCAGCAGCCAAGAACAGTCAGCCTCCTACGAGCAGTACTTC. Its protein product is CASSQEQSASYEQYF.